This TCR beta chain was observed in a study of cytomegalovirus exposure and HLA in healthy donors (dated by TCRdb to the late 2010s). For context, the study as a whole: In an earlier analysis of some 610 of the donors, about 270 Gb of sequence data and roughly 100 million unique TCR beta sequences from some 170 million T cells were reported. Donor age, sex, ethnicity and CMV serostatus were compiled together with the repertoire data. An earlier analysis of 500 to 750 of the donors applied high-throughput TCR beta sequencing to assess whether each TCR beta V gene segment acted as functional or pseudogenic. Along with the roughly 700-subject first cohort, a separate validation cohort of approximately 110 different subjects was used. Among the roughly 410 genotyped donors, around 81% belonged to the genetic ancestry cluster associated with self-reported Caucasian donors. The study was designed to test whether signatures of past pathogen exposure could be identified by cataloging public T cell receptors. To predict cytomegalovirus infection status, the study brought together high-throughput TCR immunosequencing, statistical association of individual TCRs with disease status, and machine learning. All discovery cohort repertoires had been generated on a single sequencing platform. In a later genetic analysis, genome-wide SNP genotypes for about 65% of the roughly 670 donors were used, and that subset was treated as a discovery cohort. Rather than drawing on any new phenotypic data, the later analysis identified candidate immune exposures from TCR beta sequences and the way those sequences occurred across donors. The T cell repertoires of 550 to 850 subjects were profiled by immunosequencing and related to cytomegalovirus serostatus. Because of strong linkage in the cohort, roughly five DR-DQ haplotypes were treated as single units for association and clustering. To study patterns of TCR occurrence, a later analysis re-analyzed previously published TCR beta repertoires from 650 to 750 donors and added high-resolution HLA genotyping. Among almost 400 genotyped donors of the cohort, an average of approximately 250,000 unique TCR beta nucleotide sequences were sequenced per donor, 15% to 20% of them non-productive. The number of donors typed differed by locus, with about 629-640 for A, B, C, DRB1 and DQB1, roughly 520 for DQA1, about 610 for DPA1, and 450 to 480 for DPB1. HLA typing covered class I and class II loci at four-digit resolution. An early release covering 500 to 750 HLA-typed donors comprised about 300 gigabases of sequencing data and roughly 85 million unique TCR sequences. The research as a whole found: The presence/absence analyses assumed that sequencing depth was roughly uniform across donors, and that assumption may not be true. Several of the top co-occurrence clusters appeared to be linked to parvovirus B19, influenza, CMV and Epstein-Barr virus, according to a later analysis. Because the 87-base-pair reads could not distinguish some IMGT-functional V segments, including TRBV6-2 and TRBV6-3, those segments were excluded. A later analysis found that HLA-associated TCR beta chains were more clonally expanded and had lower generation probabilities than equally common non-associated chains. Immune exposure information for the cohort was limited to CMV serostatus. An association between a missense DCLRE1C variant and V-gene and J-gene trimming of TCR beta chains was found in a later genetic analysis and replicated in an independent cohort. A group of highly shared sequence variants was considered likely to be a technical artifact of the sequencing pipeline. A total of roughly 160 TCR beta chains were listed by the study as associated with cytomegalovirus. Broadly in line with IMGT annotations, most TCR beta V segments showed up in productive rearrangements about 87% or about 30% of the time in an earlier analysis of 587 of the donors. The classifier was reported to diagnose cytomegalovirus status with high specificity and sensitivity in both the original and validation cohorts. About 17 rarely observed V segments, including chromosome 9 orphons, were excluded from the earlier analysis of a few hundred of the donors because counts were too low. A later analysis found that most CMV-associated TCR beta chains appeared HLA-restricted, with HLA associations seemingly driven largely by CMV exposure. HLA typing was unavailable for some donors at each locus, so association tests used only the typed subset. A further reported finding was that TCR beta sequences accurately predicted the HLA-A and HLA-B alleles for most subjects in the first cohort. Linkage disequilibrium might explain the correlated functional status among segregating V segments, but an unknown experimental factor could not be excluded. A later genetic analysis reported fewer N-insertions in productive TCRs among donors in an Asian-associated ancestry cluster than the roughly 640-donor mean. Only TCR beta chains were sequenced in this cohort, and the absence of alpha or paired-chain data limited detectable features. A few of the identified cytomegalovirus-associated TCR beta chains were confirmed in vitro to be specific for cytomegalovirus antigens. In a later analysis, TCR association rates were found to vary across HLA loci, with the most associated TCRs seen for DRB1 alleles and the fewest for HLA-C alleles. Most TCR sequences were observed very rarely across donors, whereas some public TCRs were present in many individuals. At a false discovery rate of 0.05, a later analysis linked about 17,000 TCR beta sequences to specific HLA alleles. It was suggested by the authors that the approach could potentially be generalized to other disease states and immunological phenotypes. When HLA alleles, especially DR and DQ, strongly co-occurred, attributing TCR associations to individual alleles was difficult.

The cohort consisted of approximately 690 healthy bone marrow donors. At the time of sampling, all cohort members were nominally healthy, though unrecorded immune exposures were likely present. The donor was CMV seropositive and belonged to the group of 250 to 300 seropositive cohort members. Each donor provided a peripheral blood sample, and peripheral blood mononuclear cells were used for TCR beta sequencing. Genomic DNA was extracted from the blood cell samples with the Qiagen DNeasy Blood Extraction Kit. For this clone: Its antigen is still unknown. Nothing much larger sits one base from this clone, and base qualities are not available.

The V end loses 3 bases and the J end loses 2 bases, and a stretch of 17 bases separates them. The CDR3 runs 16 residues from the cysteine to the phenylalanine. The CDR3 DNA has 48 bases and is translated from base 1. As encoded in the germline V gene (reference sequence), CDR1 is LNHDA while CDR2 is SQIVND. Libraries were constructed by the immunoSEQ multiplex PCR assay. For the multiplex PCR, a mixture combining 60 forward primers for TCR Vbeta segments and 13 reverse primers for TCR Jbeta segments was used. The CDR3 region of rearranged TCR beta genes was amplified from genomic DNA with a multiplex PCR assay. The amplified TCR beta libraries were sequenced on the Illumina HiSeq System as 87-base-pair reads. From the authors' description of their analysis: Across the 670 or so repertoires, a later analysis counted some 80 million unique TCR beta chains, 9 million to 14 million of which were shared by at least two donors. Raw reads were error-corrected and collapsed into unique sequences by a nearest-neighbor algorithm in which closely related sequences were merged to remove PCR and sequencing errors. Alignment of CDR3 sequences to IMGT reference sequences was used to assign V, D and J gene segments. For a sequence to be retained, at least a six-nucleotide match to both a V gene segment and a J gene segment was required. A rearrangement was called productive if the CDR3 had no stop codons and remained in frame with V and J, and every other rearrangement was called non-productive. CDR3 was defined according to IMGT convention as the region running from the second conserved V-encoded cysteine to the conserved J-encoded phenylalanine. Sequences without an unambiguous match to a single V gene segment were excluded from the earlier analysis of over 500 of the donors. In an earlier analysis of approximately 560 of the donors, a V segment was called functional when productive rearrangements were above 56.7%, and segregating when the standard deviation between donors exceeded 5%. A statistical classification framework was built for diagnosing cytomegalovirus status from the catalog of TCR beta chain sequences. A later analysis assigned V and J genes by comparing TCR nucleotide sequences with IMGT/GENE-DB human TR gene sequences. A later analysis assigned CDR3 sequences and most-parsimonious VDJ recombination scenarios with the TCRdist pipeline. A later analysis defined each TCR beta chain by its CDR3 amino acid sequence plus V-gene family, and excluded reads lacking a unique V-gene family. In a later analysis, 550 to 650 highly shared, low-generation-probability nucleotide sequences were removed to address suspected cross-contamination and a sequencing artifact. In a later analysis, a clonal expansion index was calculated for each public chain from normalized within-repertoire ranks of inferred template counts. In a later analysis, generation probabilities were computed with a VDJ recombination model fitted to out-of-frame rearrangements, and the resulting probabilities were checked against IGoR. A later analysis scored TCR-TCR, TCR-HLA and TCR-CMV co-occurrence with hypergeometric tests, applying a repertoire-size bias correction to TCR pairs. A later analysis estimated false discovery rates by permuting HLA or CMV assignments 20 times. In a later analysis, co-occurring TCRs were grouped with DBSCAN, and TCRdist sequence similarity was added when clustering was performed within HLA-allele-positive subsets. For co-occurrence clustering, repertoires with fewer than 30,000 or more than 120,000 public chains were excluded, along with five repertoires with anomalous nucleotide sharing. Imported from immuneACCESS, the table was reduced by TCRdb to in-frame sequences with V and J called. These copies leave out some clones; in studies compared against another copy, an unresolved V gene accounts for under half, and the cause of the remainder is not known. V, J and clone size are those of that table, while D and trimming were read from the DNA. The sample table lists 150,000 or so clones, 60% to 85% of them with a count of one. Under 2.5% of the sample is taken by the ten largest.

Sequencing was done on a sample of PBMCs. The V and J segments used are TRBV19 and TRBJ2-7, and the D gene may be TRBD1, 6 bases matching. This receptor was taken from a man in his fifties or sixties in good health and CMV-seropositive. The CDR3 reads as follows: CASSMGDRRATYEQYF. The sequence in DNA is TGTGCCAGTAGTATGGGTGACAGGCGGGCCACCTACGAGCAGTACTTC.